This T cell receptor beta chain was documented in a study of T-cell memory formation after mild COVID-19. cDNA libraries for TCR alpha and TCR beta, carrying sample barcodes and UMIs, came from 5'RACE with constant-segment primers. TCRdb independently ran MiXCR on the 5' RACE reads; one entry per CDR3 protein. The sample has a few hundred thousand distinct CDR3 sequences; under 25% are singletons. The CDR3 contains 16 residues. The germline gives CDR1 SGHTA, CDR2 FQGTGA. With V trimmed by 0 bases and J by 6 bases, 6 bases remained unmatched. This receptor was obtained from an adult woman who had mild COVID-19 (a few samples of this study predate the infection). Cell type and time point are not known. J is TRBJ2-7 and V is TRBV7-3, with TRBD1 identical over 12 bases. The sequenced sample consisted of PBMCs or a T cell subset sorted from them (not recorded which). The CDR3 loop reads CASSLTGTGGVGEQYF. For the CDR3, the DNA is TGTGCCAGCAGCTTAACAGGGACAGGGGGCGTGGGCGAGCAGTACTTC.